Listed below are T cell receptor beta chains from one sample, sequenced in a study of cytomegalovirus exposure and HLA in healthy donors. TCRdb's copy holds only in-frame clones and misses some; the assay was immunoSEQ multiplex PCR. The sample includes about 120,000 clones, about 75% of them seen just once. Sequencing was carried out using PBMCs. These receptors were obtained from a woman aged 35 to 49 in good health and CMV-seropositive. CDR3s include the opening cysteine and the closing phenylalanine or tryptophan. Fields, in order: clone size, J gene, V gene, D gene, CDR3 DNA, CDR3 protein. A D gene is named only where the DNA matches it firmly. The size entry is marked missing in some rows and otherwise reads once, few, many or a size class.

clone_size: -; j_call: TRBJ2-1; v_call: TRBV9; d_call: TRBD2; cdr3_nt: TGTGCCAGCAGCCCCACGGGACTAGCGAGGTACAATGAGCAGTTCTTC; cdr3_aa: CASSPTGLARYNEQFF
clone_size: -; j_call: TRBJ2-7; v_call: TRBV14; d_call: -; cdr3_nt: TGTGCCAGCAGCCTCGGGTTTTCCTACGAGCAGTACTTC; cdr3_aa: CASSLGFSYEQYF
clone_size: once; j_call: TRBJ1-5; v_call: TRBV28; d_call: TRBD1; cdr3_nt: TGTGCCAGCAGCCTTCGAGGGGGCAGGAGTCAGCCCCAGCATTTT; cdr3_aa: CASSLRGGRSQPQHF
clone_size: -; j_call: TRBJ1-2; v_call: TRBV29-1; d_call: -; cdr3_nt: TGCAGCACCTTGGGAGGGAGCGGCTTCGGCTACACCTTC; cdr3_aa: CSTLGGSGFGYTF
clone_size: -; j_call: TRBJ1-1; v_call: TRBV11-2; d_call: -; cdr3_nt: TGTGCCAGCAGCTATTATTCTACTGAAGCTTTCTTT; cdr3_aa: CASSYYSTEAFF
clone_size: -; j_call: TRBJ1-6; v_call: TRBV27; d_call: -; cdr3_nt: TGTGCCAGCAGTTTGATACGGAGCTCCTATAATTCACCCCTCCACTTT; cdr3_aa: CASSLIRSSYNSPLHF
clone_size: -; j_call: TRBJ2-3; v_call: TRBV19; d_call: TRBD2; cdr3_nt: TGTGCCAGTAGTATACGAGCGGGGGGGACAGATACGCAGTATTTT; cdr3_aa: CASSIRAGGTDTQYF
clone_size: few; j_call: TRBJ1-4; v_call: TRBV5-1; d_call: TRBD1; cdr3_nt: TGCGCCAGCAGCTTGGACAGGTCCGGGACAGGGGGATATAATGAAAAACTGTTTTTT; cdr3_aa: CASSLDRSGTGGYNEKLFF
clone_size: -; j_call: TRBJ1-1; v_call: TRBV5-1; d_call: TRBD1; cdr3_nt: TGCGCCAGCAGCTATCGGGGTGACAGGGTCGGCTTCACTGAAGCTTTCTTT; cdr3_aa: CASSYRGDRVGFTEAFF
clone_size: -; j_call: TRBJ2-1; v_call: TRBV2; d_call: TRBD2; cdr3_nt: TGTGCCAGCAGTCCGCCTAGCGGGGGGCAAAACAATGAGCAGTTCTTC; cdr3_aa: CASSPPSGGQNNEQFF
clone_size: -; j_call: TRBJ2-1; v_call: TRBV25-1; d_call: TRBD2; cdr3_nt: TGTGCCAGCAGCAGACTAGCGGGAATGAATGAGCAGTTCTTC; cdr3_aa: CASSRLAGMNEQFF
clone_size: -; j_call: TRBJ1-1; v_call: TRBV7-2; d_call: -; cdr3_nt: TGTGCCAGCAGCCCGATCGGGGGGGCGGCGGGGTTCACTGAAGCTTTCTTT; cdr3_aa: CASSPIGGAAGFTEAFF
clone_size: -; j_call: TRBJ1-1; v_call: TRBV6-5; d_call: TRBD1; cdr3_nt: TGTGCCAGCAGTTTTACAGGGGGTAGGACTGAAGCTTTCTTT; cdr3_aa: CASSFTGGRTEAFF
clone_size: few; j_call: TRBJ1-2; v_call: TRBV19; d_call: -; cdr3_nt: TGTGCCAGTATGAGTAACTATGGCTACACCTTC; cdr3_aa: CASMSNYGYTF
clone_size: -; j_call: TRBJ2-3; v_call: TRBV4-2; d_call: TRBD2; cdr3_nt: TGTGCCAGCAGCCAAGAGCGGGGGGCATACACAGATACGCAGTATTTT; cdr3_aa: CASSQERGAYTDTQYF
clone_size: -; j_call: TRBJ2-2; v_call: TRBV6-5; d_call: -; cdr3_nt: TGTGCCAGCAGTTACGAGGGAATCGGAACCGGGGAGCTGTTTTTT; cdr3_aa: CASSYEGIGTGELFF
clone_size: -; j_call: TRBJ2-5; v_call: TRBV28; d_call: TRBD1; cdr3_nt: TGTGCCAGCAGTGGAGCCGACAGGGCAGGAGAGACCCAGTACTTC; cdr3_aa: CASSGADRAGETQYF
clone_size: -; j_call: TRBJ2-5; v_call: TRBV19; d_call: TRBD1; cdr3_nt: TGTGCCAGTAGTCCCAGGACAGGGGGCCTAGAGACCCAGTACTTC; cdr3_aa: CASSPRTGGLETQYF
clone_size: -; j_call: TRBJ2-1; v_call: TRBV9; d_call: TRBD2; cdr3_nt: TGTGCCAGCAGCGTGGTTTCTAGCGGGGGGGCCTCCTACAATGAGCAGTTCTTC; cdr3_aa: CASSVVSSGGASYNEQFF
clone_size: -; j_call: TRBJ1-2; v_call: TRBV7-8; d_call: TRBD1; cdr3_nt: TGTGCCAGCAGCCCCAGTCGGACAGGGGTTAGCTATGGCTACACCTTC; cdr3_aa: CASSPSRTGVSYGYTF
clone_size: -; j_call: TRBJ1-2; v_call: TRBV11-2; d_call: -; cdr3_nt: TGTGCCAGCAGCCCCGCGCGGGAGTCTAACTATGGCTACACCTTC; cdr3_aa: CASSPARESNYGYTF
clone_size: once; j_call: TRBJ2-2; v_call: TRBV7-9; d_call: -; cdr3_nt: TGTGCCAGCAGCTTAATCGGTGGCGGTCCTACCGCCGAGGAGCTGTTTTTT; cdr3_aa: CASSLIGGGPTAEELFF
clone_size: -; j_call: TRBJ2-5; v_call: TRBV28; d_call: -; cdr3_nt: TGTGCCAGCATGGGGCAGTACCAAGAGACCCAGTACTTC; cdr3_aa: CASMGQYQETQYF
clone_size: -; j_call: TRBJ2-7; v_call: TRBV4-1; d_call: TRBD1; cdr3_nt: TGCGCCAGCAGCCAGGGGACAGGACTGACCTACGAGCAGTACTTC; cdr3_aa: CASSQGTGLTYEQYF
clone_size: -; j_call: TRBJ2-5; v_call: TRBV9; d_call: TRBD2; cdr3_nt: TGTGCCAGCAGCATCGGGACTAGCGGGGGGGCAGGTGAGACCCAGTACTTC; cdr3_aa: CASSIGTSGGAGETQYF
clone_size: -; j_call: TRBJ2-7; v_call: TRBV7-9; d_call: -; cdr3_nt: TGTGCCAGCAGCCAAATGTCCTACGAGCAGTACTTC; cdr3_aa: CASSQMSYEQYF
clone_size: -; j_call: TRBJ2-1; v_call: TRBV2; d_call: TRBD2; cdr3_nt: TGTGCCTGTAGCGGGGGGGCCGGGGATGAGCAGTTCTTC; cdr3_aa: CACSGGAGDEQFF
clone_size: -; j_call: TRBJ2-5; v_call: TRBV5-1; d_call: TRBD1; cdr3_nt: TGCGCCAGCAGCCCAAGACAGGGTCAAGAGACCCAGTACTTC; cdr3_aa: CASSPRQGQETQYF
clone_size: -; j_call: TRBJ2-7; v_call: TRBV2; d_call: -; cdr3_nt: TGTGCCAGCAGTGAATTGGGGGGAAGCTCCTACGAGCAGTACTTC; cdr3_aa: CASSELGGSSYEQYF